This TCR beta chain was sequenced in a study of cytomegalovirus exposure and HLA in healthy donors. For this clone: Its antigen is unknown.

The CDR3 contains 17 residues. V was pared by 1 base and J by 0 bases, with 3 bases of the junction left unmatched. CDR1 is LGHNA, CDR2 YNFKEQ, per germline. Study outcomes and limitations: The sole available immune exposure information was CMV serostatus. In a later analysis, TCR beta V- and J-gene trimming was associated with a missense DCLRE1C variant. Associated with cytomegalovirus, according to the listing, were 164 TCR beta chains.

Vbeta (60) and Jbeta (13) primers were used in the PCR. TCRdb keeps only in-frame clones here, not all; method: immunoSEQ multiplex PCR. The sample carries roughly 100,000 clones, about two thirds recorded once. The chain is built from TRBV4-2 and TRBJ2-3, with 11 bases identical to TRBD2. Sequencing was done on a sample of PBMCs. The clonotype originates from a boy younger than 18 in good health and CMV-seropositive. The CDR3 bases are TGTGCCAGCAGCCAAGTGACTAGCGGGGAGAGCACAGATACGCAGTATTTT. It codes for CASSQVTSGESTDTQYF.